The entry below describes one T cell receptor beta chain. The data were obtained in a study of blood T cell repertoires in COVID-19. In the study overall: Nucleic acid was either cDNA or gDNA, and it came from T cells, B-cell-depleted T cells, or PBMCs.

The table came from immunoSEQ multiplex PCR; TCRdb's copy has only in-frame clones and leaves some out. The profile covers about 90,000 clones, with approximately 86% appearing a single time and about 12% taken by the ten largest. The TCR originated in a woman in her seventies with active or convalescent COVID-19. Sample: peripheral blood.

This CDR3 reads CASSDRGETQYF. CDR3 coding DNA: TGTGCCAGCAGTGATCGGGGGGAGACCCAGTACTTC. The chain links TRBV2 to TRBJ2-5; perhaps TRBD2 as D (6 bases). Trimming cost V 3 bases and J 5 bases, with 7 bases left between them. The length of the CDR3 is 12 residues. CDR1 is SNHLY and CDR2 is FYNNEI in the germline V gene.